This is a list of T cell receptor beta chains from one sample in a study of CD4+ T cells in melanoma. Clones were sequenced by immunoSEQ multiplex PCR, and TCRdb holds only the in-frame ones, with some missing. The data hold more than 20,000 clones, with roughly 87% observed a single time. The sequenced sample was cells from a culture (not recorded whether cultured in vitro). The receptors derive from a human donor with melanoma. The CDR3 runs from the conserved cysteine through the conserved F or W. A D gene is named only where the DNA matches it firmly. Only part of the rows carry a size: once, few, many, or a class if the clone is expanded.

CDR3aa | CDR3nt | abundance | j_gene | d_gene | v_gene
CASSEGGRRPIKLFF | TGTGCCAGCAGTGAAGGGGGCAGACGACCGATAAAACTGTTTTTT | few | TRBJ1-4 | NA | TRBV6-1
CASSEFQGTVYGYTF | TGTGCCAGCAGTGAATTCCAAGGGACAGTCTATGGCTACACCTTC | NA | TRBJ1-2 | TRBD1 | TRBV2
CASSYSGGSTDTQYF | TGTGCCAGCAGTTATAGCGGGGGGTCCACAGATACGCAGTATTTT | NA | TRBJ2-3 | TRBD2 | TRBV6-5
CASSTRGARQPQHF | TGTGCCAGCAGTACCCGCGGGGCGAGGCAGCCCCAGCATTTT | NA | TRBJ1-5 | NA | TRBV6-5
CASRRPGGLASPLHF | TGTGCCAGCAGGCGGCCTGGGGGACTCGCTTCACCCCTCCACTTT | few | TRBJ1-6 | NA | TRBV6-5
CASSTPSSPLHF | TGTGCCAGCAGTACCCCCAGTTCACCCCTCCACTTT | NA | TRBJ1-6 | NA | TRBV6-5
CASMAPGNTIYF | TGTGCCAGCATGGCCCCTGGAAACACCATATATTTT | once | TRBJ1-3 | NA | TRBV27
CSVRWGRGSKKGDTQYF | TGCAGCGTTCGGTGGGGACGAGGCAGCAAAAAGGGAGATACGCAGTATTTT | NA | TRBJ2-3 | NA | TRBV29-1
CSASKAGELFF | TGCAGTGCTAGTAAAGCCGGGGAGCTGTTTTTT | NA | TRBJ2-2 | NA | TRBV20-1
CASGRDSHTDTQYF | TGTGCTAGTGGCCGGGACAGCCACACAGATACGCAGTATTTT | NA | TRBJ2-3 | TRBD1 | TRBV12-5
CASSPGLNNNEQFF | TGTGCCAGCTCACCTGGACTAAATAACAATGAGCAGTTCTTC | once | TRBJ2-1 | NA | TRBV18
CASRWTGPASGEAFF | TGTGCCAGCAGGTGGACAGGGCCCGCTTCGGGAGAAGCTTTCTTT | NA | TRBJ1-1 | TRBD1 | TRBV7-2
CASSWSGGAYEQYF | TGTGCCAGCAGCTGGTCAGGCGGGGCCTACGAGCAGTACTTC | NA | TRBJ2-7 | NA | TRBV11-2
CAISNAQALGEYF | TGTGCCATCAGTAACGCGCAGGCGCTTGGGGAGTACTTC | few | TRBJ2-7 | NA | TRBV10-3
CASSLQGPDTQYF | TGCGCCAGCAGCTTGCAAGGGCCAGATACGCAGTATTTT | NA | TRBJ2-3 | NA | TRBV5-1
CASSLDTRNTEAFF | TGTGCCAGCAGCTTAGACACAAGAAACACTGAAGCTTTCTTT | NA | TRBJ1-1 | NA | TRBV9
CASSLMGTDTQYF | TGTGCCAGCAGCTTAATGGGCACAGATACGCAGTATTTT | NA | TRBJ2-3 | NA | TRBV7-2
CASGLVQVAKNIQYF | TGTGCTAGTGGTTTGGTACAGGTAGCCAAAAACATTCAGTACTTC | few | TRBJ2-4 | NA | TRBV12-5
CASSIPGQGAHGYTF | TGTGCCAGTAGTATCCCCGGACAGGGGGCGCATGGCTACACCTTC | few | TRBJ1-2 | TRBD1 | TRBV19
CASNTQGIQETQYF | TGTGCCAGCAACACACAGGGGATCCAAGAGACCCAGTACTTC | few | TRBJ2-5 | TRBD1 | TRBV2
CATSRSRSIDYGYTF | TGTGCCACCAGCAGATCCCGCAGTATAGACTATGGCTACACCTTC | NA | TRBJ1-2 | NA | TRBV15
CASSVDAGRAANEKLFF | TGTGCCAGCAGCGTAGATGCAGGACGAGCTGCTAATGAAAAACTGTTTTTT | NA | TRBJ1-4 | NA | TRBV9
CASGLVEGANTEAFF | TGTGCTAGTGGTTTGGTCGAGGGAGCGAACACTGAAGCTTTCTTT | NA | TRBJ1-1 | NA | TRBV12-5
CASWGQGIRGYTF | TGTGCCAGCTGGGGACAGGGTATTCGTGGCTACACCTTC | NA | TRBJ1-2 | TRBD1 | TRBV2
CASSYIVGSYGYTF | TGTGCCAGCAGTTATATCGTAGGGAGCTATGGCTACACCTTC | NA | TRBJ1-2 | NA | TRBV6-5
CASSSGTSGGPLVQTQYF | TGCGCCAGCAGCTCGGGGACTAGCGGGGGCCCCCTGGTCCAGACCCAGTACTTC | NA | TRBJ2-5 | TRBD2 | TRBV5-1
CASSQDLGGGEKLFF | TGTGCCAGCAGCCAAGATCTGGGAGGTGGGGAAAAACTGTTTTTT | NA | TRBJ1-4 | NA | TRBV4-2
CASSTTGTYSNQPQHF | TGTGCCAGTAGTACAACAGGGACCTATAGCAATCAGCCCCAGCATTTT | few | TRBJ1-5 | NA | TRBV19